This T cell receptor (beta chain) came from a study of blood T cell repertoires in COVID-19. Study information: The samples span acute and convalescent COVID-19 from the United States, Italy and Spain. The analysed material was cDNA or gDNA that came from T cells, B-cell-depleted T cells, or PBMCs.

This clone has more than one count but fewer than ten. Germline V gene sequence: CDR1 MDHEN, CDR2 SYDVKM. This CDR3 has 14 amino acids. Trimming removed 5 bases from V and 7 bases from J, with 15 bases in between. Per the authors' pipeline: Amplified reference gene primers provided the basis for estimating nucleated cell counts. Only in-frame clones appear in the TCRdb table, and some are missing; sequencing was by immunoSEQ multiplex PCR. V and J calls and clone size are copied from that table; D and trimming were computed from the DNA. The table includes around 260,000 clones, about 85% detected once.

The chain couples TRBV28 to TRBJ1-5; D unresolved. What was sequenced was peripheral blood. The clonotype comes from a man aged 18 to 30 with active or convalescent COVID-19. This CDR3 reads CASSSGLSIQPQHF. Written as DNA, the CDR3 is TGTGCCAGCAGTAGTGGACTTTCAATACAGCCCCAGCATTTT.